This T cell receptor (beta chain) is drawn from a study of CD8 T cells in ankylosing spondylitis (dated by TCRdb to 2017 to 2019). A note on the overall study: T cell receptor beta repertoires were profiled in healthy donors and ankylosing spondylitis patients so that disease-linked TCR variants could be found. Peripheral blood was sampled, and synovial fluid was additionally collected from ankylosing spondylitis patients. In total, the full study cohort was made up of over a hundred healthy donors and 25 to 30 ankylosing spondylitis patients.

On this clonotype: Its recognized antigen is unknown. Base quality data are lacking; no much larger clone is found one base away.

Broader findings and caveats from the paper: In peripheral blood, the disease-linked clones were found at relatively low frequencies and had a CD8+ phenotype. Some motif variants had previously been reported in the synovial fluid and blood of reactive arthritis patients, which suggests shared mechanisms of disease initiation. A TCR beta motif of several highly homologous amino acid variants appeared characteristic of blood from ankylosing spondylitis patients. According to the report, matched synovial fluid samples from ankylosing spondylitis patients were significantly enriched for the disease-linked clones.

The sequencer listed for this sample is Illumina HiSeq 2500. TCR beta libraries were prepared by quantitative 5'-RACE with molecular barcodes. The study's own analysis went as follows. To identify disease-linked TCR variants, a new computational method was used, one built on a probabilistic model of VDJ rearrangement. The public reads were run again by TCRdb, first through fastp at Q25 and then through MiXCR, and only productive beta chains were kept. For every CDR3 protein sequence, its rows merge into one entry that carries the most common genes and DNA. These V and J calls derive from TCRdb rather than the authors' analysis. In this sample the table shows fewer than 400,000 distinct CDR3 sequences, less than 10% of which occur a single time. The ten largest clones capture 13% to 15% of the sample. This TCR came from a male donor with ankylosing spondylitis. Sequenced sample: blood, either unsorted or a sorted T cell fraction (not recorded which).

This receptor has the CDR3 CASRDSNNEQFF. The DNA sequence follows: TGTGCCAGCCGTGATTCGAACAATGAGCAGTTCTTC. This chain joins TRBV6-2 or TRBV6-3 to TRBJ2-1; no D gene can be assigned with confidence. V drops 8 bases and J drops 5 bases, leaving 10 bases in between. CDR1 and CDR2 (MNHEY, SVGEGT) derive from the germline V gene. The CDR3, cysteine through phenylalanine, is 12 amino acids long. The DNA shown is the 36-base CDR3, in frame from base 1.